This T cell receptor (beta chain) was found in a study of identical twins. Study-level findings and limits: Insertions ran lower in abundant cord blood beta clonotypes, though not in memory repertoires.

Looked up from germline, CDR1 is LNHNV and CDR2 is YYDKDF (reference sequence). The CDR3 has 14 amino acids. Trimming cost V 2 bases and J 0 bases, with 7 bases left between them. This clonotype has more than one count but fewer than ten. The antigen is undetermined. MiXCR was run by TCRdb on the 5' RACE reads, yielding one entry per CDR3 protein. Here the sample spans hundreds of thousands of distinct CDR3 sequences, less than 8% being singletons. These data are also associated with another study on yellow fever vaccine responses in identical twins.

V is TRBV15 and J is TRBJ2-5; weak D call: TRBD2 (6 bases). The sample consisted of memory (CD45RO+) T cells sorted from blood. This clonotype originated in a woman between 18 and 29 years old in good health. CDR3 coding DNA: TGTGCCACCAGCAGAAGGGACTACCAAGAGACCCAGTACTTC. Amino acid sequence: CATSRRDYQETQYF.